This is a list of T cell receptor beta chains from one sample in a study of glioma-infiltrating T cells after dendritic cell vaccination. Assay: immunoSEQ multiplex PCR; the TCRdb copy retains only in-frame clones and omits some. The sample holds 65,000 or so clones, 86% seen once. The sample was blood, taken after dendritic cell vaccination. The receptors here all came from a human donor with glioblastoma. CDR3s include the opening cysteine and the closing phenylalanine or tryptophan. Fields, in order: V gene, J gene, clone size, D gene, CDR3 DNA, CDR3 protein. D genes are given only for firm matches. The size of a clone is reported for some rows only, either as once, few or many, or as a class for expanded clones.

TRBV6-1	TRBJ1-1	-	TRBD1	TGTGCCAGCAGTGAAGATATGCAGGGGGACACTGAAGCTTTCTTT	CASSEDMQGDTEAFF
TRBV9	TRBJ2-7	once	-	TGTGCCAGCAGCGTAGGGGAGTACAGTTACTACGAGCAGTACTTC	CASSVGEYSYYEQYF
TRBV7-2	TRBJ1-5	-	-	TGTGCCAGCAGCTTAGAGAGGAATCAGCCCCAGCATTTT	CASSLERNQPQHF
TRBV4-3	TRBJ2-2	-	-	TGCGCCAGCAGCCAAGAAGCGGGCAACACCGGGGAGCTGTTTTTT	CASSQEAGNTGELFF
TRBV30	TRBJ1-1	-	-	TGTGCCTGGAGTGAGGGGTGGTCAGCTTTCTTT	CAWSEGWSAFF
TRBV27	TRBJ2-1	-	-	TGTGCCAGCAGTTTCCCCGGGAATGAGCAGTTCTTC	CASSFPGNEQFF
TRBV7-8	TRBJ1-1	once	-	TGTGCCAGCAGATTGACAGAGAAGAACACTGAAGCTTTCTTT	CASRLTEKNTEAFF
TRBV11-3	TRBJ2-7	-	TRBD1	TGTGCCAGCAGCTTGATCCGGGACAGGTACTCCTACGAGCAGTACTTC	CASSLIRDRYSYEQYF
TRBV6-6	TRBJ1-2	-	TRBD1	TGTGCCAGCAGGCAGACAGGGAAGTACTATGGCTACACCTTC	CASRQTGKYYGYTF
TRBV6-4	TRBJ2-3	-	TRBD2	TGTGCCAGCAGCCTTACTAGCGGGAGGGCCGCGGGATACACAGATACGCAGTATTTT	CASSLTSGRAAGYTDTQYF